This entry features one T cell receptor beta chain sequence. The data were taken from a study of OX40 agonist ivuxolimab in advanced cancers. The repertoire was sequenced with immunoSEQ multiplex PCR; TCRdb's copy has only in-frame clones and lacks some. The data show 50,000 to 75,000 clones, around 89% seen once. The CDR3 covers 13 residues. In germline, CDR1 is SQVTM, CDR2 ANQGSEA. Trimming stripped 5 bases from V and 6 bases from J, with 16 bases between. Specimen: CD4+ or CD8+ T cells sorted from blood, collected in a trial of the OX40 agonist ivuxolimab. The TCR sequence derives from an adult with an advanced solid tumor such as melanoma, head and neck, liver or kidney cancer. This rearrangement joins TRBV29-1 to TRBJ1-2, with a possible D match to TRBD1 (6 bases). In DNA form, the CDR3 reads TGCAGCGTTAGGGGGAGAACGGTTCATGGCTACACCTTC. This encodes CSVRGRTVHGYTF.